A selection of T cell receptor beta chains follows, all from one sample in a study of blood T cell repertoires in COVID-19. TCRdb's table, derived via immunoSEQ multiplex PCR, lists solely in-frame clones and lacks some. The sample carries 350,000 to 550,000 clones, 80% to 90% recorded once. The source material was PBMCs or T cells enriched from blood (not recorded which). All receptors come from a man aged 25 to 45 who had recovered from COVID-19. The CDR3 runs from the conserved cysteine through the conserved F or W. D genes are given only for firm matches. Clone sizes are given selectively: once, few, many, or a class where the clone is expanded.

d_call j_call v_call clone_size cdr3_nt cdr3_aa
TRBD1 TRBJ2-7 TRBV6-5 . TGTGCCAGCATGACCGGGACAGAGTCCTACGAGCAGTACTTC CASMTGTESYEQYF
. TRBJ2-1 TRBV27 . TGTGCCAGCAGTTTTAGCCGTTATGGGAATGAGCAGTTCTTC CASSFSRYGNEQFF
. TRBJ1-5 TRBV7-2 . TGTGCCAGCAGCTCCAGAGCGGGGCGGTCTTTAAACGATCAGCCCCAGCATTTT CASSSRAGRSLNDQPQHF
TRBD1 TRBJ2-7 TRBV10-1 . TGCGCCAGCAGTGCCTACCAGGGGGCTTACGAGCAGTACTTC CASSAYQGAYEQYF
TRBD1 TRBJ1-6 TRBV27 . TGTGCCAGCAGTCTCCGGGACAGGGCTTATTCACCCCTCCACTTT CASSLRDRAYSPLHF
TRBD1 TRBJ1-2 TRBV24-1 . TGTGCCACCAGTGATACGACAGGGGCCTATGGCTACACCTTC CATSDTTGAYGYTF
TRBD1 TRBJ2-7 TRBV12-3/TRBV12-4 . TGTGCCAGCAAAACAGGGGCTGGGGGGCAGTACTTC CASKTGAGGQYF
. TRBJ1-5 TRBV19 . TGTGCCAGTAGTATGGACAGAGTGTACCATCAGCCCCAGCATTTT CASSMDRVYHQPQHF
. TRBJ2-7 TRBV28 . TGTGCCAGCAGTTTACTTAACTCCTACGAGCAGTACTTC CASSLLNSYEQYF
. TRBJ1-3 TRBV3-1/TRBV3-2 . TGTGCCAGCAGCCAAGCGGGATTTGGAAACACCATATATTTT CASSQAGFGNTIYF
TRBD1 TRBJ1-4 TRBV7-2 . TGTGCCAGCACGCAGGACAGGTGGGATGAAAAACTGTTTTTT CASTQDRWDEKLFF
TRBD1 TRBJ1-1 TRBV10-3 . TGTGCCATCAGGAGGGACAGGGAAATTGAAGCTTTCTTT CAIRRDREIEAFF
. TRBJ1-1 TRBV7-9 . TGTGCCAGCGACGGACAGCTGAACACTGAAGCTTTCTTT CASDGQLNTEAFF
. TRBJ1-5 TRBV28 . TGTGCCAGCAGTACTTATAGTGGCAATCAGCCCCAGCATTTT CASSTYSGNQPQHF
TRBD1 TRBJ1-4 TRBV5-1 . TGCGCCAGCAGCTCAGGGACAGCTCAGGAGGGCGAAAAACTGTTTTTT CASSSGTAQEGEKLFF
. TRBJ1-5 TRBV10-3 . TGTGCCATCAGTGCAGGGGTCAGTCAGCCCCAGCATTTT CAISAGVSQPQHF
. TRBJ2-3 TRBV5-1 once TGCGCCAGCAGCTTGTACTCCCCAGATACGCAGTATTTT CASSLYSPDTQYF
TRBD2 TRBJ2-4 TRBV28 . TGTGCCAGCAGTTCGGTGGCTAGCGGGACTAAAAACATTCAGTACTTC CASSSVASGTKNIQYF
TRBD2 TRBJ2-1 TRBV7-6 . TGTGCCAGCAGCCCACTAGCGGCTGACAATGAGCAGTTCTTC CASSPLAADNEQFF
. TRBJ2-5 TRBV5-1 . TGCGCCAGCAGCTTGGCCGGCGGGGGCGTGATGGAGACCCAGTACTTC CASSLAGGGVMETQYF
TRBD1 TRBJ1-4 TRBV30 . TGTGCCCGACAGGGGGCGATTAATGAAAAACTGTTTTTT CARQGAINEKLFF
TRBD1 TRBJ1-2 TRBV6-2/TRBV6-3 . TGTGCCAGCAGTGTGGGACAGGGGCTGTCCTATGGCTACACCTTC CASSVGQGLSYGYTF
TRBD2 TRBJ2-5 TRBV11-2 . TGTGCCAGCAGCTTGACTAGCGGAGGGGAGACCCAGTACTTC CASSLTSGGETQYF
TRBD1 TRBJ1-5 TRBV4-1 . TGCGCCAGCAGCCATCAGACAGGGTCGATGGTCGGCAATCAGCCCCAGCATTTT CASSHQTGSMVGNQPQHF
TRBD1 TRBJ1-1 TRBV7-2 . TGTGCCAGCAGCTTAGCCGGGACAGCGAACACTGAAGCTTTCTTT CASSLAGTANTEAFF
. TRBJ2-7 TRBV28 . TGTGCCAGCTCGGTGTCTCTCATCGAGCAGTACTTC CASSVSLIEQYF
TRBD2 TRBJ2-7 TRBV15 once TGTGCCACCAGCGCTAGCGGGAGGTTATCCTACGAGCAGTACTTC CATSASGRLSYEQYF
. TRBJ2-7 TRBV2 . TGTGCCAGCACCCCGTCTGAGCTAACCTACGAGCAGTACTTC CASTPSELTYEQYF
. TRBJ2-7 TRBV19 . TGTGCCAGTAGTATGATCACAGGGCAAATCTACGAGCAGTACTTC CASSMITGQIYEQYF
TRBD1 TRBJ1-6 TRBV5-1 . TGCGCCAGCAGCTTGGATTGGGACAGGGTCTCACCCCTCCACTTT CASSLDWDRVSPLHF